These 32 T cell receptor beta chains were all obtained from the same sample, sequenced in a study of Ad26.COV2.S vaccination and SARS-CoV-2 variants (dated by TCRdb to the early 2020s). The treatment or condition label here, explained by the study, means: roughly 19 received Ad26.COV2.S at low or high dose, single or two shots; 5 received placebo; per-sample allocation not given. For vaccine and placebo recipients, the sequenced repertoires came from samples collected on day 63 after the first injection. Receptors were amplified or captured by the immunoSEQ multiplex PCR assay. In TCRdb, the immuneACCESS table is reduced to in-frame sequences with V and J assigned. These tables do not hold every clone; where another copy was compared, an unresolved V gene accounts for under half, and the others remain unexplained. A total of roughly 300,000 clones appear in this sample, about 85% of them only once. 6.4% of the sample comes from the top ten.

The input for sequencing was peripheral blood, taken in a trial of Ad26.COV2.S vaccine versus placebo. These receptors all stem from a person between 18 and 60 years old who received the Ad26.COV2.S COVID-19 vaccine or a placebo.

This clone was detected only once. The rearrangement uses TRBV5-5 and TRBJ1-6; D is ambiguous. This CDR3 region has 15 residues. V was trimmed by 3 bases and J by 6 bases, leaving 13 bases between them. Germline V gene data show CDR1 as SGHKS and CDR2 as YYEKEE (reference sequence). CDR3 protein: CASSYPGSGNSPLHF. In DNA form, the CDR3 reads TGTGCCAGCAGCTATCCCGGGAGTGGTAATTCACCCCTCCACTTT. Using reference TRBV5-5 and TRBJ1-6 for the parts outside the CDR3, the full variable domain is DAGVTQSPTHLIKTRGQQVTLRCSPISGHKSVSWYQQVLGQGPQFIFQYYEKEERGRGNFPDRFSARQFPNYSSELNVNALLLGDSALYLCASSYPGSGNSPLHFGNGTRLTVT.

The chain joins TRBV13 to TRBJ1-2; unclear D gene. The CDR3 spans 12 residues. The V and J ends lost 1 base and 5 bases respectively, with 5 bases between them. Germline loops: CDR1 PRHDT, CDR2 FYEKMQ (reference sequence). The CDR3 coding sequence is TGTGCCAGCAGCTTAGCACAGTATGGCTACACCTTC. This gives the protein CASSLAQYGYTF.

The chain uses TRBV18 and TRBJ1-1; the D is unclear. The CDR3 loop spans 14 amino acids. Trimming stripped 4 bases from V and 2 bases from J, with 11 bases between. CDR1 and CDR2 (germline): KGHSH, LQKENI. CDR3 bases: TGTGCCAGCTCACAGGGTAACAGTAACACTGAAGCTTTCTTT. Translated: CASSQGNSNTEAFF.

The chain recombines TRBV27 with TRBJ2-3; perhaps TRBD2 as D (6 bases). Germline V gene data show CDR1 as MNHEY and CDR2 as SMNVEV (reference sequence). Trimming pared 3 bases from V and 3 bases from J, leaving 19 bases between. The CDR3 totals 17 residues. The CDR3 here is CASSFLLAPGGTDTQYF. The DNA for the CDR3 is TGTGCCAGCAGTTTTTTACTAGCACCTGGGGGAACAGATACGCAGTATTTT.

This clone was seen a few times. The chain combines TRBV12-3 or TRBV12-4 with TRBJ1-1; D is possibly TRBD1 (6 bases). The CDR3 is made up of 13 amino acids. The ends were cut back, 5 bases at V and 4 bases at J, with 11 bases in the middle. This CDR3 reads CASSTRRGTEAFF. Here the CDR3 DNA reads TGTGCCAGCAGTACCCGCAGGGGCACTGAAGCTTTCTTT.

This rearrangement joins TRBV19 to TRBJ2-1; D is possibly TRBD2 (6 bases). The V gene's germline CDR1 is LNHDA and CDR2 SQIVND (reference sequence). The V gene lost 7 bases and the J gene lost 8 bases, with 21 bases spanning the gap. The CDR3 is made up of 15 amino acids. The CDR3 is CASTLGTAGTDEQFF. CDR3 bases: TGTGCCAGTACTCTAGGGACCGCGGGGACGGATGAGCAGTTCTTC.

This rearrangement joins TRBV6-2 or TRBV6-3 to TRBJ2-1; D is uncertain. V lost 1 base and J lost 9, with 13 bases in between. The CDR3 contains 14 residues. The germline CDR1 and CDR2 sequences are MNHEY and SVGEGT. The CDR3 DNA reads as TGTGCCAGCAGTTACTACGGACCCCGCGGTGAGCAGTTCTTC. It yields the protein CASSYYGPRGEQFF.

V is TRBV10-3 and J is TRBJ1-1; D may be TRBD1 (5 bases). V lost 5 bases and J 0 bases, leaving 7 bases between the germline ends. Germline CDR1 is ENHRY and CDR2 is SYGVKD. The CDR3 consists of 13 residues. The CDR3, as DNA: TGTGCCATCAGTACGGGGGTGAACACTGAAGCTTTCTTT. Its protein product is CAISTGVNTEAFF.

The V gene is TRBV7-2, the J gene TRBJ1-5, with D uncertain. CDR3 length: 17 residues. V lost 1 base, J lost 1 base, and 14 bases lay in between. Germline assignment: CDR1 SGHTA and CDR2 FQGNSA. Here the CDR3 reads CASSLGRMGRSNQPQHF. The DNA of the CDR3 is TGTGCCAGCAGCTTAGGGAGAATGGGGAGAAGCAATCAGCCCCAGCATTTT.

The CDR3, as DNA: TGTGCCAGTAGTACACAGGGAGTAGGTCAGCCCCAGCATTTT. It codes for CASSTQGVGQPQHF. This chain joins TRBV19 and TRBJ1-5; D is possibly TRBD1 (6 bases). The V gene's germline CDR1 is LNHDA and CDR2 SQIVND (reference sequence). V shed 4 bases and J shed 6 bases, with 13 bases lying between them. The CDR3 loop spans 14 amino acids.

This chain joins TRBV4-1 and TRBJ2-7, with unresolved D. The CDR3 has 12 amino acids. V was cut by 0 bases and J by 7 bases, with 7 bases left in between. Germline CDR1 MGHRA, CDR2 YSYEKL. In DNA, the CDR3 is TGCGCCAGCAGCCAAGATACCGAGGAGCAGTACTTC. This sequence encodes CASSQDTEEQYF.

This clone was found once. The chain joins TRBV10-3 to TRBJ1-1; D ambiguous. The CDR3 sequence is 17 residues long. Germline V gene data show CDR1 as ENHRY and CDR2 as SYGVKD. V was shortened by 4 bases and J by 1 base, with 19 bases between the two germline ends. CDR3 loop: CAISVIRGTWENTEAFF. The CDR3 nucleotides read TGTGCCATCAGTGTAATTCGAGGTACGTGGGAGAACACTGAAGCTTTCTTT.

The V gene is TRBV5-1, the J gene TRBJ2-2; 10 nucleotides align to TRBD1. The junction had 11 bases not matched to a gene; V was cut back by 4 bases and J by 8 bases. This CDR3 has 16 amino acids. The V gene's germline CDR1 is SGHRS and CDR2 YFSETQ. Written as DNA, the CDR3 is TGCGCCAGCAGCCCGGTGGGACAGGGGTTCAGAGGGGAGCTGTTTTTT. It codes for CASSPVGQGFRGELFF.

The chain carries TRBV9 and TRBJ2-7, with a possible D match to TRBD1 (5 bases). This CDR3 spans 15 amino acids. V lost 4 bases, J lost 3 bases, and 17 bases lay in between. CDR1 and CDR2 (germline): SGDLS, YYNGEE. The CDR3 DNA follows: TGTGCCAGCAGCTCGAGCCCACAGGCCCACTACGAGCAGTACTTC. It translates to CASSSSPQAHYEQYF.

The chain is built from TRBV7-3 and TRBJ2-7; TRBD1 agrees at 7 bases. The CDR3 has 11 residues. The germline V gene has CDR1 SGHTA and CDR2 FQGTGA. Losses at the gene ends were 11 bases for V and 2 bases for J; bases not matched to a gene: 3. The CDR3 protein is CAVGTAYEQYF. The CDR3, as DNA: TGTGCCGTGGGGACAGCCTACGAGCAGTACTTC.

This rearrangement joins TRBV18 to TRBJ1-5; perhaps TRBD1 as D (5 bases). The CDR3 is made up of 16 amino acids. The V end lost 4 bases, the J end lost 4 bases, and 17 bases lay between the germline ends. Germline CDR1 reads KGHSH; CDR2 reads LQKENI. CDR3 loop: CASSRPGLQSNQPQHF. CDR3 DNA: TGTGCCAGCTCACGACCGGGACTGCAGTCTAATCAGCCCCAGCATTTT.

The chain combines TRBV9 with TRBJ2-7; perhaps D is TRBD1 or TRBD2 (5 bases each). V lost 4 bases, J lost 2 bases, and 13 bases lay in between. CDR3 size: 14 residues. Germline V gene sequence: CDR1 SGDLS, CDR2 YYNGEE. As DNA, the CDR3 is TGTGCCAGCAGCCCCCGGGACCTTCCCTACGAGCAGTACTTC. Translating gives CASSPRDLPYEQYF.

The rearrangement joins TRBV7-9 to TRBJ1-5, with D unclear. Germline CDR1 and CDR2: SEHNR and FQNEAQ (reference sequence). The V gene lost 7 bases and the J gene lost 7 bases, with 14 bases spanning the gap. The CDR3 loop spans 13 amino acids. The DNA of the CDR3 is TGTGCCAGCACCCGGACCGAAGAGCAGCCCCAGCATTTT. This sequence encodes CASTRTEEQPQHF.

The chain joins TRBV5-1 to TRBJ1-3; 7 positions agree with TRBD1. Germline CDR1 and CDR2: SGHRS and YFSETQ. Trimming at V came to 6 bases and at J to 3 bases, leaving 6 bases not matched to a gene. The CDR3 extends over 14 amino acids. In nucleotides, the CDR3 is TGCGCCAGCACCATAGGGGGCGTTGGAAACACCATATATTTT. Translation gives CASTIGGVGNTIYF.

The rearrangement uses TRBV3-1 (or the pseudogene TRBV3-2) and TRBJ2-7, with a possible D match to TRBD1 (5 bases). CDR1 and CDR2 from the germline V gene are LGHDT and YNNKEL (reference sequence). Trimming shortened V by 4 bases and J by 6 bases, and 10 bases separated the two germline ends. The CDR3 loop spans 12 amino acids. CDR3 in DNA: TGTGCCAGCAGCCGTGCTCAGGGCGAGCAGTACTTC. Residues: CASSRAQGEQYF.

This clone was counted only a few times. The V and J genes are TRBV6-2 or TRBV6-3 and TRBJ2-7; the D is unclear. The CDR3 runs 11 residues. From germline, CDR1 is MNHEY and CDR2 SVGEGT. V was trimmed by 4 bases and J by 6 bases, leaving 7 bases between them. CDR3 amino acids: CASSFDGEQYF. CDR3 sequence (DNA): TGTGCCAGCAGTTTCGATGGCGAGCAGTACTTC.

CDR3 bases: TGTGCCAGCAGCGCCGTACAGGGAAGAAACTATGGCTACACCTTC. It codes for CASSAVQGRNYGYTF. The rearrangement links TRBV5-6 to TRBJ1-2; D possibly corresponds to TRBD1 (6 bases). This CDR3 region has 15 residues. Between the trimmed V and J ends, which lost 4 bases and 2 bases, there was a span of 15 bases. CDR1 is SGHDT and CDR2 is YYEEEE in the germline V gene.

The chain carries TRBV5-1 and TRBJ2-2; 10 bases are shared with TRBD1. The CDR3 covers 15 residues. The trim removed 4 bases at V and 4 bases at J, leaving 4 bases unmatched. The V gene's germline CDR1 is SGHRS and CDR2 YFSETQ. The CDR3 protein is CASSGGQGLTGELFF. The CDR3 bases are TGCGCCAGCAGCGGGGGACAGGGGCTCACCGGGGAGCTGTTTTTT.

The gene calls are TRBV9 and TRBJ1-2, with 8 bases matching TRBD1. The CDR3 has 14 residues. V shed 3 bases, J shed 5 bases, and the junction held 6 bases outside the gene matches. Germline-derived CDR1 and CDR2 are SGDLS and YYNGEE. The CDR3 coding sequence is TGTGCCAGCAGCGCGCAGGGGGCTGGGTATGGCTACACCTTC. Residues: CASSAQGAGYGYTF.

The rearrangement joins TRBV11-3 to TRBJ2-7; tentatively, D is TRBD1 (6 bases). Germline CDR1 reads SGHNT; CDR2 reads YENEEA. This CDR3 contains 13 residues. Deletions cut 4 bases from V and 3 bases from J, with 10 bases between. The CDR3 spells CASSYLQGYEQYF. The CDR3 bases are TGTGCCAGCAGCTACCTACAGGGCTACGAGCAGTACTTC.

The J gene is TRBJ2-1, the V gene TRBV3-1 (or the pseudogene TRBV3-2); D is ambiguous. CDR3 length equals 15 residues. The germline gives CDR1 LGHDT, CDR2 YNNKEL (reference sequence). Trimming removed 4 bases at V and 4 bases at J, with 14 bases between. In DNA, the CDR3 is TGTGCCAGCAGCCGACCGGCGGTGACTTACAATGAGCAGTTCTTC. The encoded protein is CASSRPAVTYNEQFF.

This rearrangement joins TRBV29-1 to TRBJ2-1, with TRBD2 identical over 14 bases. Germline lookup yields CDR1 SQVTM and CDR2 ANQGSEA. The CDR3 loop spans 16 amino acids. The V gene end was trimmed by 3 bases and the J gene end by 5 bases; junction bases not matched to a gene: 6. The CDR3 region has the DNA TGCAGCGTTGAGGGGACTAGCGGGAGTTTCAACAATGAGCAGTTCTTC. This codes for CSVEGTSGSFNNEQFF.

J is TRBJ2-7 and V is TRBV3-1 (or the pseudogene TRBV3-2), with D unclear. Germline CDR1 LGHDT, CDR2 YNNKEL (reference sequence). Trimming removed 2 bases at V and 3 bases at J, with 8 bases between. CDR3 length: 13 residues. The CDR3, as DNA: TGTGCCAGCAGCCAACAGGATCTCTACGAGCAGTACTTC. This sequence encodes CASSQQDLYEQYF.

This chain uses TRBV19 with TRBJ2-7; D call uncertain. V was pared by 3 bases and J by 9 bases, with 15 bases between. The CDR3 covers 13 residues. Germline V gives CDR1 LNHDA, CDR2 SQIVND (reference sequence). The DNA for the CDR3 is TGTGCCAGTAGTATGGGTATCGCAACCGGGCAGTACTTC. It is translated as CASSMGIATGQYF. Full variable domain (remainder filled in from reference TRBV19 and TRBJ2-7): DGGITQSPKYLFRKEGQNVTLSCEQNLNHDAMYWYRQDPGQGLRLIYYSQIVNDFQKGDIAEGYSVSREKKESFPLTVTSAQKNPTAFYLCASSMGIATGQYFGPGTRLTVT.

The J gene is TRBJ2-5, the V gene TRBV4-2, with 12 bases that match TRBD1. CDR1 LGHNA and CDR2 YNFKEQ come from the germline V gene. CDR3 size: 15 residues. The V and J ends lost 3 bases and 5 bases, in that order; junction bases with no gene match: 4. Here the CDR3 DNA reads TGTGCCAGCAGCCATGGGACAGGGGGCCCGGAGACCCAGTACTTC. Translated: CASSHGTGGPETQYF.

This sequence joins TRBV5-1 and TRBJ2-7; D is undetermined. Germline V gene data show CDR1 as SGHRS and CDR2 as YFSETQ. The CDR3 totals 12 residues. The V end lost 5 bases, the J end lost 4 bases, and 10 bases lay between the germline ends. CDR3 DNA: TGCGCCAGCAGTATGGACGGGTACGAGCAGTACTTC. This sequence encodes CASSMDGYEQYF.

As to this clone: A read error may account for a junction end that differs from germline. The rearrangement links TRBV3-1 (or the pseudogene TRBV3-2) to TRBJ2-7; tentatively, D is TRBD1 (7 bases). This CDR3 is built from 16 residues. Looked up from germline, CDR1 is LGHDT and CDR2 is YNNKEL (reference sequence). Here the CDR3 reads CASSQDWGSGGTEINF. The DNA of the CDR3 is TGTGCCAGCAGCCAAGATTGGGGGTCCGGAGGGACAGAGATTAACTTC.